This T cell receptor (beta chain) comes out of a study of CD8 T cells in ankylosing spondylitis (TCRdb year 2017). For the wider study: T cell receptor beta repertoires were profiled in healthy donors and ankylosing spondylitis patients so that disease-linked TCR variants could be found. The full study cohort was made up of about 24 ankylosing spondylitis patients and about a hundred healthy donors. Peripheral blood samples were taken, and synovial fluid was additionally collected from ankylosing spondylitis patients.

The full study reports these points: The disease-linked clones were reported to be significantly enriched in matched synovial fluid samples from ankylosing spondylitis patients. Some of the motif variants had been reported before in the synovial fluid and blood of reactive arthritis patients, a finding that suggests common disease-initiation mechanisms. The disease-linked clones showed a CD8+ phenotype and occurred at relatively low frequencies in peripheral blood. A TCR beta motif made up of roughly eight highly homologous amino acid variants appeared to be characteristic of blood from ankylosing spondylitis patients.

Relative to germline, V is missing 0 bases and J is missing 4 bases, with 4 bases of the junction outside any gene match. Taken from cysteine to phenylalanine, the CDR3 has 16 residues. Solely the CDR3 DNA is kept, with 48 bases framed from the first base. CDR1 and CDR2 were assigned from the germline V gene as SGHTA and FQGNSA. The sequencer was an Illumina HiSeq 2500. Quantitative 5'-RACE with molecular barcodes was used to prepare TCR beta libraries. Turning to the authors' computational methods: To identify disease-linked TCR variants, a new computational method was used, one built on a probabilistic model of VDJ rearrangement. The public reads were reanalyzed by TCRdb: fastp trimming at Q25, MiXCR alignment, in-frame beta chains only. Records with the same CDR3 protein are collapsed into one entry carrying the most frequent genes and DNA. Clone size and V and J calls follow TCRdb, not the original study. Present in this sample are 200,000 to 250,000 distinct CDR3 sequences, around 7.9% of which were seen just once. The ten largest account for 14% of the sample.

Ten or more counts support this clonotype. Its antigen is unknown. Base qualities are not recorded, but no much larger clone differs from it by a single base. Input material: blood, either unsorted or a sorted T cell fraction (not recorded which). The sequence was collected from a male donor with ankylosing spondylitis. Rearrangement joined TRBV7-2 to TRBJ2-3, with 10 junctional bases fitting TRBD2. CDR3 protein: CASSLALAGVADTQYF. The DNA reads TGTGCCAGCAGCTTAGCGCTAGCGGGAGTTGCAGATACGCAGTATTTT.